The clone carrying this T cell receptor beta chain came up many times. What it binds is unknown. TCRdb fed the 5' RACE reads into MiXCR, producing one record per CDR3 protein. The profile shows 24,000 or so distinct CDR3 sequences, 8.8% of them singletons. The sample's time point: sample taken at primary tumor resection. Whole RNA from tumor, nontumor lung or frozen PBMC was sequenced unsorted. From germline, CDR1 is ENHRY and CDR2 SYGVKD. The V gene end was trimmed by 6 bases and the J gene end by 6 bases; junction bases not matched to a gene: 6. The CDR3 sequence is 13 residues long. The sample is drawn from a study of spatial heterogeneity in lung cancer. Findings and caveats of the study: Tumoral mutation counts were tracked by counts of expanded intratumoral alpha and beta TCRs.

This chain connects TRBV10-3 to TRBJ2-7, with 9 bases fitting TRBD2. The sample in question was lung tumor tissue, obtained at surgery. The origin of this receptor is a male donor with early-stage non-small cell lung cancer. The CDR3 DNA is TGTGCCATCAGCCCTAGCGGGGAGGGCGAGCAGTACTTC. Its translation: CAISPSGEGEQYF.